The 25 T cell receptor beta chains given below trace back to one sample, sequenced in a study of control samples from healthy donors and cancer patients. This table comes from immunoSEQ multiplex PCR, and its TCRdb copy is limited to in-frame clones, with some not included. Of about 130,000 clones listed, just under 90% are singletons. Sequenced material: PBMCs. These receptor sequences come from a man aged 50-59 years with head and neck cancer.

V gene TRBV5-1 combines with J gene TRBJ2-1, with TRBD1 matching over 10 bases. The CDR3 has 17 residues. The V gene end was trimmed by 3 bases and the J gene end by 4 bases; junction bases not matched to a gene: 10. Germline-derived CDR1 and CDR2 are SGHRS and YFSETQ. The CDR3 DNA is TGCGCCAGCAGCTCAACCCCCGGGACAGGGGAATACAATGAGCAGTTCTTC. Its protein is CASSSTPGTGEYNEQFF. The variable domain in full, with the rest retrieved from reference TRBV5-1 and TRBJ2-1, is KAGVTQTPRYLIKTRGQQVTLSCSPISGHRSVSWYQQTPGQGLQFLFEYFSETQRNKGNFPGRFSGRQFSNSRSEMNVSTLELGDSALYLCASSSTPGTGEYNEQFFGPGTRLTVL.

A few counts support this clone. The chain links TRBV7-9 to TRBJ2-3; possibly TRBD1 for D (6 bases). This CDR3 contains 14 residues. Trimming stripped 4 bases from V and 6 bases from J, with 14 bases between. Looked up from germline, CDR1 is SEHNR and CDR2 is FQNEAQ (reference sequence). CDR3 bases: TGTGCCAGCAGCTATCAGGGGCGAGGGGATACGCAGTATTTT. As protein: CASSYQGRGDTQYF.

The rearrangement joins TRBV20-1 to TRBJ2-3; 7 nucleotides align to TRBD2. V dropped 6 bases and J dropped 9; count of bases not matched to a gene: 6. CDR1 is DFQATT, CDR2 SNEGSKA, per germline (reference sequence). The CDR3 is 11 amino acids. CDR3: CSAPTSATQYF. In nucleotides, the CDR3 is TGCAGTGCCCCTACTAGCGCAACGCAGTATTTT.

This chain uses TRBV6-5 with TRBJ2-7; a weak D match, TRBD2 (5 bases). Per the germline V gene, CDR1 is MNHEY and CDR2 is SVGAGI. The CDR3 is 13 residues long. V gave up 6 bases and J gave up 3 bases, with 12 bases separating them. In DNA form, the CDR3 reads TGTGCCAGCAGCCCGACTATAGACTACGAGCAGTACTTC. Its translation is CASSPTIDYEQYF.

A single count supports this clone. The CDR3: CASSGVAYEQYF. In nucleotides, the CDR3 is TGTGCCAGCAGCGGTGTAGCCTACGAGCAGTACTTC. The V and J genes are TRBV2 and TRBJ2-7, with D unresolved. There are 12 residues in the CDR3. V lost 6 bases and J lost 2, with 8 bases in between. Germline CDR1 is SNHLY and CDR2 is FYNNEI.

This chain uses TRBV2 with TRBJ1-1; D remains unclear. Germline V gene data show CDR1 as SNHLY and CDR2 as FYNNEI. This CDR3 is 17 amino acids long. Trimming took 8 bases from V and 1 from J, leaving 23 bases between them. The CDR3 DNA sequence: TGTGCCAGCTGGGTAAGAAGGGATTGGGGAGAGAACACTGAAGCTTTCTTT. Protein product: CASWVRRDWGENTEAFF.

CDR3 residues: CASSLSARAETQYF. The CDR3 coding sequence is TGTGCCAGCAGTTTATCCGCGCGAGCGGAGACCCAGTACTTC. J is TRBJ2-5 and V is TRBV28; D gene uncertain. Deletions cut 1 base from V and 5 bases from J, with 11 bases between. Germline CDR1 and CDR2: MDHEN and SYDVKM. CDR3 length equals 14 residues.

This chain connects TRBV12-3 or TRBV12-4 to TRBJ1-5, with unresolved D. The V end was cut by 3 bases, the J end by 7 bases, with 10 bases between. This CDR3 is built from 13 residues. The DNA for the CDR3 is TGTGCCAGCAGTTTGCAGGTGCCCCAGCCCCAGCATTTT. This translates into CASSLQVPQPQHF.

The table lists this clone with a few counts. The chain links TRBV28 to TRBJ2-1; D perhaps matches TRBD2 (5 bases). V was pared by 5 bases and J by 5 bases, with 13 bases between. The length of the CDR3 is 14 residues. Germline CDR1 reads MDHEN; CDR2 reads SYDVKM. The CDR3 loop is CASSRPGNNNEQFF. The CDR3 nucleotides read TGTGCCAGCAGTAGACCGGGAAATAACAATGAGCAGTTCTTC.

CDR3 DNA: TGTGCCAGCAGCTTATCGACAGGGGCTCCCTACGAGCAGTACTTC. This sequence encodes CASSLSTGAPYEQYF. The chain couples TRBV11-2 to TRBJ2-7, with TRBD1 matching over 8 bases. J was trimmed by 2 bases and V by 2 bases; bases with no gene match: 5. Germline CDR1 is SGHAT and CDR2 is FQNNGV. The length of the CDR3 is 15 residues.

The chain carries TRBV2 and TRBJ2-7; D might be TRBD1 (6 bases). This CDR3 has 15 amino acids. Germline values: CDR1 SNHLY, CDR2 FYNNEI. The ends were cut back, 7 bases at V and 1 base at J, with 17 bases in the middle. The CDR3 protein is CASTEQGVGSYEQYF. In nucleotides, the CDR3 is TGTGCCAGCACCGAACAGGGAGTAGGATCCTACGAGCAGTACTTC.

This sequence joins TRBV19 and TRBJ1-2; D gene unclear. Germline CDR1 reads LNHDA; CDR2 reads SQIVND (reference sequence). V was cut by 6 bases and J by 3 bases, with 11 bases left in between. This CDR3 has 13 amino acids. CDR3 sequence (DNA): TGTGCCAGTAGGCCGGCAGAAGACTATGGCTACACCTTC. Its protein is CASRPAEDYGYTF.

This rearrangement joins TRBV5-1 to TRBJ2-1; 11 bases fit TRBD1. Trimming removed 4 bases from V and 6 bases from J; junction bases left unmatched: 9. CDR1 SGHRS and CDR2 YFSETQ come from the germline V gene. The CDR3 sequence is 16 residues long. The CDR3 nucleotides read TGCGCCAGCAGCACGACCGGGACAGGGGGAACCAATGAGCAGTTCTTC. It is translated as CASSTTGTGGTNEQFF.

The CDR3 DNA is TGTGCCAGCAGCTTAGGATCGAGACCCTACGAGCAGTACTTC. Its protein product is CASSLGSRPYEQYF. This rearrangement joins TRBV11-3 to TRBJ2-7; D gene unclear. Trimming shortened V by 1 base and J by 2 bases, and 9 bases separated the two germline ends. This CDR3 comprises 14 residues. Per germline, CDR1 SGHNT and CDR2 YENEEA.

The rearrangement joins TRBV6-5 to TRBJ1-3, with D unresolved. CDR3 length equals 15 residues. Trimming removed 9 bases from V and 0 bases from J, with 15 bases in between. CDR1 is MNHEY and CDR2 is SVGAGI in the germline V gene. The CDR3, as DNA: TGTGCCAGTGGGCTGAGGCACTACTCTGGAAACACCATATATTTT. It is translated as CASGLRHYSGNTIYF.

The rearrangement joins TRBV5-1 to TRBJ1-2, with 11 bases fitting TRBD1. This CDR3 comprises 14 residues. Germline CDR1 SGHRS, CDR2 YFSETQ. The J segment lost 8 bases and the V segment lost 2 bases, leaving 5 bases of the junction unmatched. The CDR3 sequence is CASSLGQGARGYTF. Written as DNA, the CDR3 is TGCGCCAGCAGCTTAGGACAGGGGGCACGGGGCTACACCTTC.

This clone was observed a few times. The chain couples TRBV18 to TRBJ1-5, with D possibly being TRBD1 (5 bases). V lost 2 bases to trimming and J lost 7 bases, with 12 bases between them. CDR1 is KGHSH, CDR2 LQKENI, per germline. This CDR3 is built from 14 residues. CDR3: CASSPGGYGQPQHF. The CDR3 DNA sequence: TGTGCCAGCTCACCAGGGGGTTACGGGCAGCCCCAGCATTTT.

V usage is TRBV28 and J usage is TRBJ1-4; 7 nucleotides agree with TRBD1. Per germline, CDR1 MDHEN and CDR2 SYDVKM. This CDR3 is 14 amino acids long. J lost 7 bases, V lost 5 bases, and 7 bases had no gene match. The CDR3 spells CASSKTGFSEKLFF. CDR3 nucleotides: TGTGCCAGCAGTAAGACAGGGTTCTCTGAAAAACTGTTTTTT.

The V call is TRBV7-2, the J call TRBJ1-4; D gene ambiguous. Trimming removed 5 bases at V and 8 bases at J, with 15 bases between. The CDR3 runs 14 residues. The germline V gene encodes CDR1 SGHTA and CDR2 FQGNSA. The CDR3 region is CASSPPNGGEKLFF. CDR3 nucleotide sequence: TGTGCCAGCAGCCCACCCAATGGCGGCGAAAAACTGTTTTTT.

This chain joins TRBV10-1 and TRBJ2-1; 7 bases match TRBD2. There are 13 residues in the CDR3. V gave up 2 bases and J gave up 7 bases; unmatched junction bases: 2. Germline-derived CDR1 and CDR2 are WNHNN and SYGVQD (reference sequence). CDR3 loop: CASSEVGGNEQFF. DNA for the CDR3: TGCGCCAGCAGTGAGGTCGGGGGGAATGAGCAGTTCTTC.

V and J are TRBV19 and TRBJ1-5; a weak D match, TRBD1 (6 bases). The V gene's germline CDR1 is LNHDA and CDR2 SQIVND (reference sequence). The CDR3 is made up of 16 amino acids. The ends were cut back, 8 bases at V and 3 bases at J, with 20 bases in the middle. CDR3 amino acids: CASQGRVGGTNQPQHF. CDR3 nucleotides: TGTGCCAGTCAAGGGAGGGTAGGGGGAACCAATCAGCCCCAGCATTTT.

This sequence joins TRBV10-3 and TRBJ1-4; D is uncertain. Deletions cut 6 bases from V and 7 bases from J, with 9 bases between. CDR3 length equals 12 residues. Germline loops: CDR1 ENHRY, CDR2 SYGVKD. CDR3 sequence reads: CAIRNDGEKLFF. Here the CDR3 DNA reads TGTGCCATCAGAAATGACGGTGAAAAACTGTTTTTT.

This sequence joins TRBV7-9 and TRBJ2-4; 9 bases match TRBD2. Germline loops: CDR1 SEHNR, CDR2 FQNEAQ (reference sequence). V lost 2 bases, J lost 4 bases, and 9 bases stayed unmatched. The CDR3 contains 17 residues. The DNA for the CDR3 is TGTGCCAGCAGCTTAACCTCTAGCGGGGCTCTTAAAAACATTCAGTACTTC. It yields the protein CASSLTSSGALKNIQYF.

The CDR3 protein is CASSGLLGLNTDTQYF. The CDR3 coding sequence is TGTGCCAGCAGCGGCCTTCTGGGACTGAACACAGATACGCAGTATTTT. V gene TRBV9 combines with J gene TRBJ2-3; possible D gene TRBD2, 6 bases. The ends were cut back, 3 bases at V and 2 bases at J, with 16 bases in the middle. The CDR3 sequence is 16 residues long. CDR1 is SGDLS, CDR2 YYNGEE, per germline.

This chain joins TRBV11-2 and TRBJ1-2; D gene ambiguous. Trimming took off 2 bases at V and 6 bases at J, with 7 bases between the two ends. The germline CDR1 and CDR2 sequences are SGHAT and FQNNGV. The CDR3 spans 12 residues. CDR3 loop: CASSLPGDGYTF. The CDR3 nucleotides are TGTGCCAGCAGCTTACCCGGGGATGGCTACACCTTC. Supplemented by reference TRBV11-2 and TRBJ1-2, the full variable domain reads EAGVAQSPRYKIIEKRQSVAFWCNPISGHATLYWYQQILGQGPKLLIQFQNNGVVDDSQLPKDRFSAERLKGVDSTLKIQPAKLEDSAVYLCASSLPGDGYTFGSGTRLTVV.